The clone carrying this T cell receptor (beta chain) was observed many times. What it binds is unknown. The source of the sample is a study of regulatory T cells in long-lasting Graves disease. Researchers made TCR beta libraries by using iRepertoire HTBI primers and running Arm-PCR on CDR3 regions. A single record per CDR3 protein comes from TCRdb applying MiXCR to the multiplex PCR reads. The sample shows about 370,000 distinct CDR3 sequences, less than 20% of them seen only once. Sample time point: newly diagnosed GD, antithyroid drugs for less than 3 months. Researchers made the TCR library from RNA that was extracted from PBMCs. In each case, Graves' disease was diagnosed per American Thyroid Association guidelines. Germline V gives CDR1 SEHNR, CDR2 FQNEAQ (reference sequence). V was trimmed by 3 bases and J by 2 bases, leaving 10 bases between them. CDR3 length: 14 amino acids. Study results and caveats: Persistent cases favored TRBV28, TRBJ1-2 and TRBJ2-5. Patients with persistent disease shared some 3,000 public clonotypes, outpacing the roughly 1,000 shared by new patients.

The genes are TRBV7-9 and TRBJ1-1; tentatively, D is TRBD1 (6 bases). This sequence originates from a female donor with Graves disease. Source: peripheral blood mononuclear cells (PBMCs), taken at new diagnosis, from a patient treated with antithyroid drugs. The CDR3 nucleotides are TGTGCCAGCAGCTTGAGACAGGTTAACACTGAAGCTTTCTTT. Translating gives CASSLRQVNTEAFF.